Below, 20 T cell receptor beta chains from the same sample are listed, as sequenced in a study of T cell responses to AZD1222 COVID-19 vaccine. The data were produced by immunoSEQ multiplex PCR, yet TCRdb's version contains in-frame clones alone and is incomplete. The data hold roughly 120,000 clones, with approximately 90% observed a single time. Sequencing was performed on peripheral blood, taken 28 days after the second AZD1222 dose. The receptor set was obtained from an adult who received the AZD1222 COVID-19 vaccine.

This chain joins TRBV19 and TRBJ1-5; D is ambiguous. V lost 1 base, J lost 0 bases, and 16 bases lay in between. CDR1 LNHDA and CDR2 SQIVND come from the germline V gene (reference sequence). This CDR3 is 18 amino acids long. This chain's CDR3 is CASSIVSWAEYSNQPQHF. The CDR3 nucleotides read TGTGCCAGTAGTATAGTCTCATGGGCAGAATATAGCAATCAGCCCCAGCATTTT. The full variable domain, completed using reference TRBV19 and TRBJ1-5, is DGGITQSPKYLFRKEGQNVTLSCEQNLNHDAMYWYRQDPGQGLRLIYYSQIVNDFQKGDIAEGYSVSREKKESFPLTVTSAQKNPTAFYLCASSIVSWAEYSNQPQHFGDGTRLSIL.

The rearrangement uses TRBV2 and TRBJ1-4; 7 positions match TRBD1. The junction had 7 bases not matched to a gene; V was cut back by 3 bases and J by 6 bases. Germline lookup yields CDR1 SNHLY and CDR2 FYNNEI. This CDR3 comprises 15 residues. This CDR3 reads CASSETGREDEKLFF. In DNA form, the CDR3 reads TGTGCCAGCAGTGAGACAGGGAGGGAGGATGAAAAACTGTTTTTT.

This clone was seen just once. CDR3 protein: CATSDALNYGYTF. The CDR3 nucleotides are TGTGCCACCAGTGACGCCCTGAACTATGGCTACACCTTC. The rearrangement uses TRBV24-1 and TRBJ1-2, with D unresolved. The germline V gene encodes CDR1 KGHDR and CDR2 SFDVKD. With 4 bases removed from V and 2 bases from J, the gap between germline ends came to 7 bases. This CDR3 contains 13 residues.

This clone was recorded only once. The chain has TRBV27 and TRBJ1-1, with D possibly being TRBD1 (5 bases). Between the trimmed V and J ends, which lost 5 bases and 5 bases, there was a span of 18 bases. The CDR3 runs to 15 residues. Germline-derived CDR1 and CDR2 are MNHEY and SMNVEV (reference sequence). As DNA, the CDR3 is TGTGCCAGCAGTCCAGTGGCAGGGCGGTGGACTGAAGCTTTCTTT. Translated, it gives CASSPVAGRWTEAFF.

This clone was seen a single time. The chain joins TRBV14 to TRBJ2-7, with unresolved D. This CDR3 has 15 residues. Germline CDR1 SGHDN, CDR2 FVKESK. Trimming took 1 base from V and 1 from J, leaving 11 bases between them. The CDR3 spells CASSQGFGESYEQYF. In DNA, the CDR3 is TGTGCCAGCAGCCAAGGGTTTGGGGAATCCTACGAGCAGTACTTC.

V gene TRBV4-1 combines with J gene TRBJ2-1; maybe TRBD2 (6 bases). CDR1 MGHRA and CDR2 YSYEKL come from the germline V gene. CDR3 length: 15 amino acids. V was shortened by 3 bases and J by 1 base, with 10 bases between the two germline ends. The CDR3 nucleotides read TGCGCCAGCAGCCACCGACTAGATTCCTACAATGAGCAGTTCTTC. Protein sequence: CASSHRLDSYNEQFF.

J is TRBJ2-2 and V is TRBV18; TRBD1 aligns across 11 bases. The CDR3 totals 15 residues. J was trimmed by 6 bases and V by 0 bases; bases with no gene match: 0. Germline V gene lookup returns CDR1 KGHSH and CDR2 LQKENI. The CDR3 DNA reads TGTGCCAGCTCACCACCGGGACAGGGGGCCGGGGAGCTGTTTTTT. Protein: CASSPPGQGAGELFF. Supplemented by reference TRBV18 and TRBJ2-2, the full variable domain reads NAGVMQNPRHLVRRRGQEARLRCSPMKGHSHVYWYRQLPEEGLKFMVYLQKENIIDESGMPKERFSAEFPKEGPSILRIQQVVRGDSAAYFCASSPPGQGAGELFFGEGSRLTVL.

J is TRBJ2-7 and V is TRBV10-1; D is possibly TRBD2 (6 bases). Trimming removed 2 bases at V and 2 bases at J, with 10 bases between. Germline V CDR1 and CDR2: WNHNN, SYGVQD (reference sequence). The length of the CDR3 is 14 residues. DNA for the CDR3: TGCGCCAGCAGTGAGGGGGGGTACCCCTACGAGCAGTACTTC. Its protein is CASSEGGYPYEQYF.

V gene TRBV21-1 combines with J gene TRBJ2-7; the table assigns TRBD2, which was not confirmed against the DNA. TRBV21-1 corresponds to a pseudogene. The CDR3 consists of 14 residues. CDR3 loop: CASSKGGHEYEQYF. In DNA form, the CDR3 reads TGTGCCAGCAGCAAAGGTGGTCACGAGTACGAGCAGTACTTC.

V is TRBV29-1 and J is TRBJ2-1; tentatively, D is TRBD2 (5 bases). This CDR3 is built from 12 residues. The germline V and J ends were trimmed by 3 bases and 7 bases, with 10 bases remaining between them. Germline CDR1 is SQVTM and CDR2 is ANQGSEA. The CDR3 spells CSVDRGANEQFF. The CDR3 nucleotides are TGCAGCGTTGATCGGGGTGCAAATGAGCAGTTCTTC.

This clone was seen just once. V is TRBV19 and J is TRBJ2-1; D tentatively reads TRBD1 or TRBD2 (5 bases each). This CDR3 is built from 14 residues. Trimming removed 2 bases from V and 7 bases from J, with 12 bases in between. Germline V CDR1 and CDR2: LNHDA, SQIVND (reference sequence). The CDR3 DNA reads as TGTGCCAGTAGTATACGAGGGGTTCGGAATGAGCAGTTCTTC. Protein product: CASSIRGVRNEQFF.

This clone was detected once. DNA for the CDR3: TGTGCCAGTAGTGGAACCAGAAGCTCCTACAATGAGCAGTTCTTC. This sequence encodes CASSGTRSSYNEQFF. The chain is built from TRBV19 and TRBJ2-1; no clear D gene. V lost 5 bases to trimming and J lost 0 bases, with 11 bases between them. The CDR3 totals 15 residues. Germline CDR1 reads LNHDA; CDR2 reads SQIVND (reference sequence).

The rearrangement links TRBV27 to TRBJ1-6; TRBD1 matches at 8 bases. V lost 7 bases, J lost 7 bases, and 6 bases stayed unmatched. CDR1 is MNHEY and CDR2 is SMNVEV in the germline V gene (reference sequence). The CDR3 has 14 amino acids. The CDR3 region has the DNA TGTGCCAGCACTACAGGGGGAGGCAATTCACCCCTCCACTTT. Translating gives CASTTGGGNSPLHF.

The chain employs TRBV3-1 (or the pseudogene TRBV3-2) and TRBJ2-5; D gene unclear. V was cut by 9 bases and J by 5 bases, with 10 bases left in between. Germline-derived CDR1 and CDR2 are LGHDT and YNNKEL (reference sequence). This CDR3 has 11 amino acids. CDR3: CASRVLETQYF. CDR3 DNA sequence: TGTGCCAGTCGGGTGCTGGAGACCCAGTACTTC.

The chain links TRBV6-5 to TRBJ2-7; perhaps TRBD1 as D (5 bases). Per the germline V gene, CDR1 is MNHEY and CDR2 is SVGAGI. This CDR3 comprises 13 residues. V was shortened by 7 bases and J by 2 bases, with 12 bases between the two germline ends. Here the CDR3 reads CASKPKGTYEQYF. As DNA, the CDR3 is TGTGCCAGCAAGCCTAAGGGGACCTACGAGCAGTACTTC.

The gene calls are TRBV7-2 and TRBJ2-1, with D perhaps given as TRBD1 or TRBD2 (6 bases each). V was cut by 1 base and J by 7 bases, with 20 bases left in between. Germline V gene lookup returns CDR1 SGHTA and CDR2 FQGNSA. The CDR3 extends over 17 amino acids. This CDR3 is CASSLGWAPGASNEQFF. The CDR3 coding sequence is TGTGCCAGCAGCTTAGGTTGGGCACCGGGGGCTAGTAATGAGCAGTTCTTC.

V is TRBV11-1 and J is TRBJ2-1; 11 nucleotides match TRBD2. The CDR3 sequence is 15 residues long. Germline CDR1 reads SGHAT; CDR2 reads FQDESV (reference sequence). Trimming cost V 6 bases and J 9 bases; bases outside gene matches: 10. CDR3 nucleotide sequence: TGTGCCAGCAGTTCGGGACTAGCGGAAAGGGGTGAGCAGTTCTTC. It is translated as CASSSGLAERGEQFF. The full variable domain, with the rest looked up from reference TRBV11-1 and TRBJ2-1, is EAEVAQSPRYKITEKSQAVAFWCDPISGHATLYWYRQILGQGPELLVQFQDESVVDDSQLPKDRFSAERLKGVDSTLKIQPAELGDSAMYLCASSSGLAERGEQFFGPGTRLTVL.

The chain has TRBV12-3 or TRBV12-4 and TRBJ1-2, with 7 bases lining up with TRBD1. This CDR3 has 13 amino acids. Germline trimming cut 6 bases from V and 2 bases from J; bases unmatched to any gene: 3. This CDR3 is CASSPDRNYGYTF. The CDR3 bases are TGTGCCAGCAGCCCGGACAGGAACTATGGCTACACCTTC.

The gene calls are TRBV21-1 and TRBJ2-4; TRBD2, the table's D call, lacks a check against the DNA. TRBV21-1 is flagged as a pseudogene. CDR3 size: 16 residues. In nucleotides, the CDR3 is TGTGCCAGCAACTTAAAGGGAGTGGGGACCAAAAACATTCAGTACTTC. It is translated as CASNLKGVGTKNIQYF.

This rearrangement joins TRBV7-9 to TRBJ1-3; D unresolved. CDR1 SEHNR and CDR2 FQNEAQ come from the germline V gene (reference sequence). V gave up 9 bases and J gave up 6 bases, with 6 bases separating them. The CDR3 runs 10 residues. CDR3 sequence: CASSENTIYF. The DNA for the CDR3 is TGTGCCAGTAGTGAAAACACCATATATTTT.